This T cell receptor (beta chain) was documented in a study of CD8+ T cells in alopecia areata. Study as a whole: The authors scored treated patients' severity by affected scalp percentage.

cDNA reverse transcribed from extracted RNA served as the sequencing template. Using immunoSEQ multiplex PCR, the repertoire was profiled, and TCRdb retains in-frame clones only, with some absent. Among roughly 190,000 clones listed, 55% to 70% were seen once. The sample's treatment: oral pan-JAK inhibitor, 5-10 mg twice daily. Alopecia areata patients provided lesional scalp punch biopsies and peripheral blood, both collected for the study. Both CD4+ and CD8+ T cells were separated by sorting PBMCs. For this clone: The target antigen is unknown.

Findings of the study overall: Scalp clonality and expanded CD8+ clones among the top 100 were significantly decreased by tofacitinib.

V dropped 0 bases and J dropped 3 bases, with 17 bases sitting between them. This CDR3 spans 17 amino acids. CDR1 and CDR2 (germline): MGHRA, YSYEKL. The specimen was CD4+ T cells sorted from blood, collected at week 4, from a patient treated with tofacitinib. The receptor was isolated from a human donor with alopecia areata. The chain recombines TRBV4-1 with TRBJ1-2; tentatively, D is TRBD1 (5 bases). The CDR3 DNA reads TGCGCCAGCAGCCAAGATGTACCGGGGCAGAGGTACTATGGCTACACCTTC. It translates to CASSQDVPGQRYYGYTF.